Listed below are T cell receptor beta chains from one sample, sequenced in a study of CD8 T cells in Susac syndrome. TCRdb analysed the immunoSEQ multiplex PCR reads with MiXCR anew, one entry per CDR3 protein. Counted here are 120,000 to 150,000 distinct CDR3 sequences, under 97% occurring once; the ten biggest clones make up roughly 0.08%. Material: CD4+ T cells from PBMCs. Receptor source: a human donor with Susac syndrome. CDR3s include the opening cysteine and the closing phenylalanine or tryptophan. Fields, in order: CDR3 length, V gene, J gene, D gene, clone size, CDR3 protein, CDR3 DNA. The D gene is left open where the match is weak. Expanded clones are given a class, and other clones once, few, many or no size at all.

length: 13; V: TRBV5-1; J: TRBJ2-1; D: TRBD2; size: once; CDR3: CATKDSGSNEQFF; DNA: TGCGCCACCAAGGATAGCGGGAGCAATGAGCAGTTCTTC
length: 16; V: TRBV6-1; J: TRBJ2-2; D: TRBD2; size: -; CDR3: CASSDLTSGVSGELFF; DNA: TGTGCCAGCAGTGATCTGACTAGCGGGGTATCCGGGGAGCTGTTTTTT
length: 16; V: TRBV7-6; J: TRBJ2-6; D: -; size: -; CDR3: CASSPTRPSGANVLTF; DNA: TGTGCCAGCAGTCCGACTCGACCGTCTGGGGCCAACGTCCTGACTTTC
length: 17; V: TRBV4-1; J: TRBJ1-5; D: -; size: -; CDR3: CASSQEVDSYSNQPQHF; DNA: TGCGCCAGCAGCCAAGAAGTAGACAGCTATAGCAATCAGCCCCAGCATTTT
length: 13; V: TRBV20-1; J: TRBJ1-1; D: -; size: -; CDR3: CSASLGVNTEAFF; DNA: TGCAGTGCTAGCCTAGGGGTGAACACTGAAGCTTTCTTT
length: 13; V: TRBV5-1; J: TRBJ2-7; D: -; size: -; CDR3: CASSPGNPLEQYF; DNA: TGCGCCAGCAGCCCGGGAAACCCACTCGAGCAGTACTTC
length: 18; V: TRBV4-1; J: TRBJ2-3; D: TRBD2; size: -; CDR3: CASSQDYRRGGVTDTQYF; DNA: TGCGCCAGCAGCCAAGATTATCGACGGGGGGGCGTCACAGATACGCAGTATTTT
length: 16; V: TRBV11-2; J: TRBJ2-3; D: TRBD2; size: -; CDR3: CASSLPAGGSTDTQYF; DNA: TGTGCCAGCAGCTTGCCAGCGGGAGGGAGCACAGATACGCAGTATTTT
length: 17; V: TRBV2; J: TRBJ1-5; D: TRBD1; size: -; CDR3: CASSVPGQGLNNQPQHF; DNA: TGTGCCAGCAGTGTTCCGGGACAGGGGTTGAACAATCAGCCCCAGCATTTT
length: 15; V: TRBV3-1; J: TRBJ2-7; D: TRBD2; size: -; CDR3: CASSQIAGGNYEQYF; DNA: TGTGCCAGCAGCCAGATAGCGGGAGGGAACTACGAGCAGTACTTC
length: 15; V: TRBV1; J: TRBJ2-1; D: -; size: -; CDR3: CTSSQGERAHNEQFF; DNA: TGCACCAGCAGCCAAGGAGAAAGGGCACACAATGAGCAGTTCTTC
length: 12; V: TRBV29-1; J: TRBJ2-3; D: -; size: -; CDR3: CSVGGVPDTQYF; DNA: TGCAGCGTTGGGGGGGTGCCAGATACGCAGTATTTT
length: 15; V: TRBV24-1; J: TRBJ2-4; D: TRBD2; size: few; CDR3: CATSDSGRAKNIQYF; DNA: TGTGCCACCAGTGACTCCGGGAGGGCCAAAAACATTCAGTACTTC
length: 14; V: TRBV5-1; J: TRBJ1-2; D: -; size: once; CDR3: CASSLHPANYGYTF; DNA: TGCGCCAGCAGCTTGCACCCAGCCAACTATGGCTACACCTTC
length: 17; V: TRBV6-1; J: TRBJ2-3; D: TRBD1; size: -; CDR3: CASREFSLTGGTDTQYF; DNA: TGTGCCAGCAGAGAGTTCTCGTTGACAGGGGGCACAGATACGCAGTATTTT
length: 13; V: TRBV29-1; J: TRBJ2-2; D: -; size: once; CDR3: CSVEDYSGGELFF; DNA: TGCAGCGTCGAGGACTATAGCGGCGGGGAGCTGTTTTTT
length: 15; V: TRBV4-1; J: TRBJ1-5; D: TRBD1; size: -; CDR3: CASSTHRGGNQPQHF; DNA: TGCGCCAGCAGCACCCACAGGGGTGGAAATCAGCCCCAGCATTTT
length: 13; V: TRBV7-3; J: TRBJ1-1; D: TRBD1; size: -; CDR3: CASSLTGANEAFF; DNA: TGTGCCAGCAGCTTGACAGGGGCCAATGAAGCTTTCTTT
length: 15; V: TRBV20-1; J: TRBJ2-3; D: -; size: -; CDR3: CSARGASVYTDTQYF; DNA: TGCAGTGCTAGAGGCGCTAGCGTTTACACAGATACGCAGTATTTT
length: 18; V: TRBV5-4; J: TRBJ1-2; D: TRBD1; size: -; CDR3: CASSLDRVTVHGNYGYTF; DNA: TGTGCCAGCAGCCTTGACAGGGTCACGGTCCATGGTAACTATGGCTACACCTTC
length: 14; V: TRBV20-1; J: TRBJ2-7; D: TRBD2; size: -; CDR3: CSARDSSGKGGQYF; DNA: TGCAGTGCTAGAGATTCTAGCGGGAAGGGAGGGCAGTACTTC
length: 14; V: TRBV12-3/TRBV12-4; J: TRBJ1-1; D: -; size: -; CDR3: CASSSGRLGTEAFF; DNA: TGTGCCAGCAGTTCGGGACGGCTGGGCACTGAAGCTTTCTTT
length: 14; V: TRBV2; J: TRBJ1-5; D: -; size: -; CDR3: CASSLVESNQPQHF; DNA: TGTGCCAGCAGTCTCGTAGAGAGCAATCAGCCCCAGCATTTT
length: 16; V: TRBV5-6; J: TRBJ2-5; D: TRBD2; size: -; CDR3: CASSLPGLAQAETQYF; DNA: TGTGCCAGCAGCCTCCCAGGACTAGCCCAGGCAGAGACCCAGTACTTC
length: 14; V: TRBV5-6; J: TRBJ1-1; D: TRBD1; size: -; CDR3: CASSPGTANTEAFF; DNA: TGTGCCAGCAGCCCAGGGACAGCGAACACTGAAGCTTTCTTT
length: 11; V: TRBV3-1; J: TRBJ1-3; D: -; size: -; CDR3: CASTAEQTIYF; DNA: TGTGCCAGCACCGCCGAACAGACCATATATTTT
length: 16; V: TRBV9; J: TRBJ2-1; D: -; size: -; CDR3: CASSVGDKGFLNEQFF; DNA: TGTGCCAGCAGCGTAGGGGACAAGGGTTTCCTTAATGAGCAGTTCTTC
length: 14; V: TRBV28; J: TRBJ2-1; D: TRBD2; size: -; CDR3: CASGWAGGPNEQFF; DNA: TGTGCCAGCGGTTGGGCGGGAGGGCCCAATGAGCAGTTCTTC
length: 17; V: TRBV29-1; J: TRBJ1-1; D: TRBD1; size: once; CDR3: CSVEDPIQQGWYTEAFF; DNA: TGCAGCGTTGAAGATCCTATTCAACAGGGGTGGTACACTGAAGCTTTCTTT
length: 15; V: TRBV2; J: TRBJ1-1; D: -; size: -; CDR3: CASRRAETGNTEAFF; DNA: TGTGCCAGCAGACGGGCCGAGACAGGGAACACTGAAGCTTTCTTT
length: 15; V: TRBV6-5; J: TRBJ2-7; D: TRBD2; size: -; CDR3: CASSYGVAGAYEQYF; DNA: TGTGCCAGCAGTTACGGGGTAGCGGGAGCCTACGAGCAGTACTTC
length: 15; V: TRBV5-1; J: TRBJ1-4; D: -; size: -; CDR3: CASSVLGTTNEKLFF; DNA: TGCGCCAGCAGCGTGTTAGGGACAACTAATGAAAAACTGTTTTTT
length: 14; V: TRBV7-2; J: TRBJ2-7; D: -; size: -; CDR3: CASSFIAGSYEQYF; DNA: TGTGCCAGCAGCTTCATTGCGGGTAGCTACGAGCAGTACTTC
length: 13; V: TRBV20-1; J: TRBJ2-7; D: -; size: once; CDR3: CSADPPGASEQYF; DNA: TGCAGTGCCGACCCCCCGGGGGCGAGCGAGCAGTACTTC
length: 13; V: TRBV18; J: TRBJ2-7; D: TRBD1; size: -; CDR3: CASTTTGVGEQYF; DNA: TGTGCCAGCACGACGACAGGGGTAGGGGAGCAGTACTTC
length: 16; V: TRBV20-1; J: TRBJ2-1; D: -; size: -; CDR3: CSAGRSVGRGYNEQFF; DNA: TGCAGTGCTGGCCGTTCCGTTGGTCGGGGCTACAATGAGCAGTTCTTC
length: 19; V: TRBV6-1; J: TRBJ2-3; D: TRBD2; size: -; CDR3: CASSGPGLAARFMGDTQYF; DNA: TGTGCCAGCAGTGGACCGGGACTAGCGGCCCGTTTCATGGGGGATACGCAGTATTTT
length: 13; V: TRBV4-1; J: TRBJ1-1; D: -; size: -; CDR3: CASSQVQGTRAFF; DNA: TGCGCCAGCAGCCAAGTACAGGGAACTAGGGCTTTCTTT
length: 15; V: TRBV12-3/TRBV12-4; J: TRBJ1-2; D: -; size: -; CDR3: CASSSRQSANYGYTF; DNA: TGTGCCAGCAGTTCCCGACAGTCCGCTAACTATGGCTACACCTTC
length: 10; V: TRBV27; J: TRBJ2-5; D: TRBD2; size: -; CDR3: CASNGEGRYF; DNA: TGTGCCAGCAATGGGGAGGGACGGTACTTC
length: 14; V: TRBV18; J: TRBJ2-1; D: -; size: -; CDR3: CASSPRTTPAEQFF; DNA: TGTGCCAGCTCACCACGGACTACACCAGCTGAGCAGTTCTTC
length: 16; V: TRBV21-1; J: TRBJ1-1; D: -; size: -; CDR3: CASTLDGDLMNTEAFF; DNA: TGTGCCAGCACCCTGGACGGCGACCTTATGAACACTGAAGCTTTCTTT
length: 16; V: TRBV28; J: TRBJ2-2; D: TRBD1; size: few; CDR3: CASSPSGTGNTGELFF; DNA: TGTGCCAGCAGTCCATCCGGGACAGGAAACACCGGGGAGCTGTTTTTT
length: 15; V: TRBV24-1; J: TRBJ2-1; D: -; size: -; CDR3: CATSDGAGSYNEQFF; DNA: TGTGCCACCAGTGACGGGGCAGGGTCCTACAATGAGCAGTTCTTC
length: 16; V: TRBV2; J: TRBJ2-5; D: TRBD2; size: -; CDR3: CASSMSSGSPRETQYF; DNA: TGTGCCAGCAGTATGTCTAGCGGGAGCCCAAGGGAGACCCAGTACTTC
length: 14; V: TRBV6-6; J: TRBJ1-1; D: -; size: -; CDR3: CASSYSYTNTEAFF; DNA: TGTGCCAGCAGTTACTCGTACACGAACACTGAAGCTTTCTTT
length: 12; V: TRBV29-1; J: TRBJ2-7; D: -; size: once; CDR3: CSVQPDRYEQYF; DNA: TGCAGCGTGCAACCCGACCGCTACGAGCAGTACTTC
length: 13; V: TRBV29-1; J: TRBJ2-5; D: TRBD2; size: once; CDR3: CSVEAQRGGTQYF; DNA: TGCAGCGTTGAAGCCCAGCGGGGTGGGACCCAGTACTTC
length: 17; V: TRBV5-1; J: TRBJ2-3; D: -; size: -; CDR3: CASSPSKRLTSTDTQYF; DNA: TGCGCCAGCAGCCCATCCAAGCGCCTTACTAGCACAGATACGCAGTATTTT
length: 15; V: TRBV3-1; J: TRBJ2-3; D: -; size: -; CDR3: CASSQGLFATDTQYF; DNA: TGTGCCAGCAGCCAGGGCTTATTTGCCACAGATACGCAGTATTTT
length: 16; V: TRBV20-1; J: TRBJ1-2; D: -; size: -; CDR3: CSARAPGITGTGGYTF; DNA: TGCAGTGCTAGAGCCCCGGGGATTACAGGGACGGGTGGCTACACCTTC
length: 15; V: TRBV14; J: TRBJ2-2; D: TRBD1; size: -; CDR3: CASSLFRQGAGELFF; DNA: TGTGCCAGCAGCCTGTTCCGACAGGGTGCCGGGGAGCTGTTTTTT
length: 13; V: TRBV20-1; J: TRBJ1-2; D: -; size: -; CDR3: CSAERAGADGYTF; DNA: TGCAGTGCTGAGAGAGCCGGGGCAGATGGCTACACCTTC
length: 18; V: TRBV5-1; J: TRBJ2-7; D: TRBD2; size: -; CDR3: CASSPTGLAGGPRYEQYF; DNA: TGCGCCAGCAGCCCCACCGGACTAGCGGGAGGGCCCAGATACGAGCAGTACTTC
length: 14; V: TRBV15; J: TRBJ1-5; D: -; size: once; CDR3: CATREAEQDQPQHF; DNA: TGTGCCACCCGGGAGGCAGAGCAGGATCAGCCCCAGCATTTT
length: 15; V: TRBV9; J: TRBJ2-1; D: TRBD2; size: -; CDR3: CASSETSGGVYEQFF; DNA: TGTGCCAGCAGCGAGACTAGCGGGGGGGTCTATGAGCAGTTCTTC
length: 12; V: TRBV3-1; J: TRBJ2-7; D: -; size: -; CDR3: CASSNTYYEQYF; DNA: TGTGCCAGCAGCAATACGTACTACGAGCAGTACTTC
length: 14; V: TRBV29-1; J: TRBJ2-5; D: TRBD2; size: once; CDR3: CSAGGGGYQETQYF; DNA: TGCAGCGCCGGTGGCGGGGGGTACCAAGAGACCCAGTACTTC